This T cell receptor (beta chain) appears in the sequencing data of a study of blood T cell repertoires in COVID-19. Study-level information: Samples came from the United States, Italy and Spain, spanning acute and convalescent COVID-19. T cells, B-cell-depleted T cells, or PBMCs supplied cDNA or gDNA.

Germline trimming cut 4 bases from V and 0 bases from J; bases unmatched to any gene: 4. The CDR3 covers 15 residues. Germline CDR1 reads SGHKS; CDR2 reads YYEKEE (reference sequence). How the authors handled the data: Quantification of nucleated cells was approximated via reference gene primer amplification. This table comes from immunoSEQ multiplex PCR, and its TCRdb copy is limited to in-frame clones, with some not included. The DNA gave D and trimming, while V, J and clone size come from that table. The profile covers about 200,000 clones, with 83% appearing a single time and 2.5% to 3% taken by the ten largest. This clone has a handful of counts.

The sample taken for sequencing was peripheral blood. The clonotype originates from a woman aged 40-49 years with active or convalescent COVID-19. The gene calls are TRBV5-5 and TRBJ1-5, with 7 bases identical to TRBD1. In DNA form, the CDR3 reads TGTGCCAGCAGCCTACAGGGGTATAGCAATCAGCCCCAGCATTTT. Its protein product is CASSLQGYSNQPQHF.